This passage covers 6 T cell receptor beta chains from one sample sequenced in a study of human T cells and chemical hapten exposure. Time point indicated: pre-sensitization, week 0. Stated treatment: therapeutic diphenylcyclopropenone sensitization with weekly scalp DPC. Using its own MiXCR run on the RACE reads, TCRdb lists one record per CDR3 protein. Of 55,000 to 75,000 distinct CDR3 sequences in the sample, around 7% were seen once. Material: whole blood, obtained in connection with sensitization to the hapten diphenylcyclopropenone (DPC). The source of these receptors is a woman in her twenties or thirties with alopecia areata. Some clones in this sample may be carry-over from other donors' samples.

There are many counts of this clonotype. This chain uses TRBV19 with TRBJ1-2; TRBD1 is a possible D gene (6 bases). The CDR3 is 11 amino acids. Deletions cut 7 bases from V and 8 bases from J, with 11 bases between. Germline V gene data show CDR1 as LNHDA and CDR2 as SQIVND (reference sequence). In DNA form, the CDR3 reads TGTGCCAGTACCACAGGGAGCGGCTACACCTTC. As protein: CASTTGSGYTF.

The chain employs TRBV12-3 or TRBV12-4 and TRBJ2-3, with D uncertain. The CDR3 covers 14 residues. Deletions cut 5 bases from V and 2 bases from J, with 11 bases between. CDR3 sequence reads: CASSPRRFTDTQYF. DNA of the CDR3: TGTGCCAGCAGTCCTCGGCGCTTCACAGATACGCAGTATTTT.

The V call is TRBV6-1, the J call TRBJ2-2; TRBD2 might be the D (6 bases). Germline V gene lookup returns CDR1 MNHNS and CDR2 SASEGT. CDR3 size: 15 residues. The CDR3 is CERSGFGGDTGELFF. CDR3 nucleotide sequence: TGTGAAAGAAGTGGATTTGGAGGGGACACCGGGGAGCTGTTTTTT.

This clonotype came up many times. The chain employs TRBV7-3 and TRBJ1-4; D is perhaps TRBD1 (5 bases). CDR1 SGHTA and CDR2 FQGTGA come from the germline V gene. This CDR3 is built from 17 residues. V was cut by 3 bases and J by 3 bases, with 17 bases left in between. The CDR3 spells CASSLGPPRGPNEKLFF. CDR3 nucleotides: TGTGCCAGCAGCTTGGGGCCCCCAAGGGGTCCTAATGAAAAACTGTTTTTT.

In its sample, this clonotype was seen a few times. The V call is TRBV25-1, the J call TRBJ1-2, with 9 bases that match TRBD1. CDR1 MGHDK and CDR2 SYGVNS come from the germline V gene. V shed 4 bases and J 6 bases; nucleotides not matched to a gene: 9. CDR3 length: 15 residues. CDR3 in amino acids: CASSAPTGGLHGYTF. The CDR3 bases are TGTGCCAGCAGTGCCCCGACAGGGGGGCTTCATGGCTACACCTTC.

This clonotype appeared many times. The chain recombines TRBV5-1 with TRBJ2-3, with a tentative D call TRBD2 (6 bases). This CDR3 has 15 amino acids. Germline CDR1 and CDR2: SGHRS and YFSETQ. V dropped 1 base and J dropped 2 bases, with 11 bases sitting between them. CDR3 sequence (DNA): TGCGCCAGCAGCTTGATCGGGGAGGCCACAGATACGCAGTATTTT. This sequence encodes CASSLIGEATDTQYF.